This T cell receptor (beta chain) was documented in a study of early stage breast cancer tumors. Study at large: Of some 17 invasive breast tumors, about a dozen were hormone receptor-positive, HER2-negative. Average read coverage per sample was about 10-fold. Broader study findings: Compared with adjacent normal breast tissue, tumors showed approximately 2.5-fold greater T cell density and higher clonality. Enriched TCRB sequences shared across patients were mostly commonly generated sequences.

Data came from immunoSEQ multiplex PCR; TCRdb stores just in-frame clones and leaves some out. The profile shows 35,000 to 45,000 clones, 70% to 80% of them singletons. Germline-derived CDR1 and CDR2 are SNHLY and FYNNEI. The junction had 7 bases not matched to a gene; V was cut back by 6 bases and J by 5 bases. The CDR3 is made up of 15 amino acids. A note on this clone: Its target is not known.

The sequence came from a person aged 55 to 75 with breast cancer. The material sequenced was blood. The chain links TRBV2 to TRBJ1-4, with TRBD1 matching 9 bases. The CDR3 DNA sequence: TGTGCCAGCAGGCCCGGCGGGACAGGGAATGAAAAACTGTTTTTT. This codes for CASRPGGTGNEKLFF.